The entry below gives a single T cell receptor beta chain sequence along with its context. Its antigen is currently unknown. Time point denoted: baseline, week 1 (first vaccination visit). Treatment reported: pre-vaccination baseline after standard-of-care therapy. This record comes from a study of a mutant IDH1 vaccine in newly diagnosed glioma. Study overall: Patients got radiotherapy, temozolomide, or both beforehand, and most got both. Points from the study as a whole: Shifts in the top peripheral T cell clonotypes seemed unrelated to pseudoprogression.

Clones were sequenced by immunoSEQ multiplex PCR, and TCRdb holds only the in-frame ones, with some missing. Here the sample spans approximately 35,000 clones, around nine tenths being singletons. The CDR3 consists of 11 residues. V shed 6 bases, J shed 8 bases, and the junction held 6 bases outside the gene matches. Per the germline V gene, CDR1 is DFQATT and CDR2 is SNEGSKA (reference sequence). Specimen: PBMCs, collected from a glioma patient treated with radiotherapy, temozolomide or both. The receptor was derived from a woman in her forties with glioma. This rearrangement joins TRBV20-1 to TRBJ1-2, with 7 nucleotides matching TRBD1. The CDR3 loop reads CSAPGQLGYTF. The CDR3 nucleotides are TGCAGTGCCCCGGGACAGCTGGGCTACACCTTC.